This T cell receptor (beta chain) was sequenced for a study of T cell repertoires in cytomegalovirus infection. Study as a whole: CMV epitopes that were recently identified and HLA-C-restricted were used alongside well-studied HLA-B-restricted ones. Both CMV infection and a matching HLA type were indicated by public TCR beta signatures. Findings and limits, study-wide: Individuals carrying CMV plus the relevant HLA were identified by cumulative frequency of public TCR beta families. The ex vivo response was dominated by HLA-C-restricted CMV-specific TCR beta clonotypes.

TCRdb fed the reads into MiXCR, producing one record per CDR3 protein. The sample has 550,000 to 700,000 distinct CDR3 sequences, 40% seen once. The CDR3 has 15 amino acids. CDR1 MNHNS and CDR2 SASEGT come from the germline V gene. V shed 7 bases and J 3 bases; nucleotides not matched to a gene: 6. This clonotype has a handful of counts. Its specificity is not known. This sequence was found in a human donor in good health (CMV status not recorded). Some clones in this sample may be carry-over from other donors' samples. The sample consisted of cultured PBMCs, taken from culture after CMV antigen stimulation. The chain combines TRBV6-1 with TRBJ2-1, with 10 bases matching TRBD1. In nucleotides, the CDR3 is TGTGCCAGCACCGCGGGACAGGGGTTCTACAATGAGCAGTTCTTC. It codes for CASTAGQGFYNEQFF.